The subject of this entry is one TCR beta chain. Antigen unknown. These data originate in a study of identical twins. Study outcomes and limitations: With monozygotic twins, out-of-frame TCR alpha sharing exceeded what models estimated. One should note that invariant MAIT and iNKT cells could partly confound zero-insertion analyses.

Losses at the gene ends were 4 bases for V and 4 bases for J; bases not matched to a gene: 11. CDR3 size: 16 residues. Template switching (which added a universal primer site) was used, and cDNA carried unique molecular identifiers. TCRdb used MiXCR to reprocess the 5' RACE reads, holding one entry per CDR3 protein. The sample has about 1.7 million distinct CDR3 sequences; roughly 35% are singletons. The sequence was obtained from a newborn girl in good health. The sample comprised cord blood. V gene TRBV12-3 or TRBV12-4 combines with J gene TRBJ2-7; 9 bases agree with TRBD1. In DNA, the CDR3 is TGTGCCAGCAGTTGGGACAGGGAGACCTGCCCTTACGAGCAGTACTTC. Translating gives CASSWDRETCPYEQYF.